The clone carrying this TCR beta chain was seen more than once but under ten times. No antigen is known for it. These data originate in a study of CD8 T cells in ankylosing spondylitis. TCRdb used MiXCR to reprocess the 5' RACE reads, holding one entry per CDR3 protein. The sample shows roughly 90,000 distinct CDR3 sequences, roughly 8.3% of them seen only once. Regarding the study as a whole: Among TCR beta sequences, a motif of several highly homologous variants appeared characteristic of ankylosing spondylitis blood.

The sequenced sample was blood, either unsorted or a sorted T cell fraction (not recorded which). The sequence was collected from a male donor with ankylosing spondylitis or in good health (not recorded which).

The CDR3 is CSAEPGLAGHEQYF. The CDR3 DNA reads TGCAGTGCTGAGCCGGGACTAGCGGGACACGAGCAGTACTTC. V is TRBV20-1 and J is TRBJ2-7; 13 bases match TRBD2. Germline CDR1 DFQATT, CDR2 SNEGSKA (reference sequence). V trimming: 5 bases; J trimming: 5 bases; junction bases outside the gene matches: 6. The CDR3 loop spans 14 amino acids.